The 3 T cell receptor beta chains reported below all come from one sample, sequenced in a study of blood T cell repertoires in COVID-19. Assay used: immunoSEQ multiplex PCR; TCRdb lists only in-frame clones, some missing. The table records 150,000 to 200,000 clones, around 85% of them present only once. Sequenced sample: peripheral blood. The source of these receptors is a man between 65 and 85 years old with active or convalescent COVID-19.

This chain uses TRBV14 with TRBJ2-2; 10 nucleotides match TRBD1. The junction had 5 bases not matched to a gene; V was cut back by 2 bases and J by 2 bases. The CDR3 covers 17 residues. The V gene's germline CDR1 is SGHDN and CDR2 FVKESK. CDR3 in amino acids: CASSQWTGGVNTGELFF. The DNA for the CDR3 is TGTGCCAGCAGCCAATGGACAGGGGGAGTTAACACCGGGGAGCTGTTTTTT.

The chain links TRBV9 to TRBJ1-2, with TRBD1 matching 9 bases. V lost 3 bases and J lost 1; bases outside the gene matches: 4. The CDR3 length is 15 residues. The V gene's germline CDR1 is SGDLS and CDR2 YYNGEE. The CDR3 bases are TGTGCCAGCAGCGCCACGACAGGGGGTAACTATGGCTACACCTTC. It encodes CASSATTGGNYGYTF.

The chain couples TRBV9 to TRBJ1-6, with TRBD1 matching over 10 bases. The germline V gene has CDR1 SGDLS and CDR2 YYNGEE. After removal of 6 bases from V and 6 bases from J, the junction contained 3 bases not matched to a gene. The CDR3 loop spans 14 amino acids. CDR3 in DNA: TGTGCCAGCAACCGGGACAGGGGTAATTCACCCCTCCACTTT. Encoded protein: CASNRDRGNSPLHF.